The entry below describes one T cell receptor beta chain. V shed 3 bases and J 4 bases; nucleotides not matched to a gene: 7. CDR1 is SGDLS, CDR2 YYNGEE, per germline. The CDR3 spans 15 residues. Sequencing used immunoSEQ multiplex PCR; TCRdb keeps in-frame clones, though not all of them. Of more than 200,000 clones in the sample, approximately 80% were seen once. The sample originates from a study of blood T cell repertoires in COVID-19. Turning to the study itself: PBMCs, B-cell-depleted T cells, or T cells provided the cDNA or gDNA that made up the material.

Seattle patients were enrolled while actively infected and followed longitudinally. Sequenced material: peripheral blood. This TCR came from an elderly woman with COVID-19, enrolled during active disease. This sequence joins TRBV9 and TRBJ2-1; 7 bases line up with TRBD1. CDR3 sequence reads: CASSGAGTEYNEQFF. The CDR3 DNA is TGTGCCAGCAGCGGAGCCGGGACAGAATACAATGAGCAGTTCTTC.